This T cell receptor beta chain was retrieved from a study of OX40 agonist ivuxolimab in advanced cancers. As for the study in general: The dose of intravenous ivuxolimab that patients received every 2 weeks ranged from 0.01 to 10 mg/kg. Partial responses occurred in Three dose-escalation patients, one with hepatocellular carcinoma and two with cutaneous melanoma.

V was pared by 11 bases and J by 12 bases, with 8 bases between. The CDR3 is 9 amino acids. CDR1 and CDR2 from the germline V gene are SNHLY and FYNNEI. Autoimmune disease history or systemic immunosuppression led to patients being barred. Blood sampling was done at baseline, cycle 4 day 1, and cycle 7 day 1. Profiled with immunoSEQ multiplex PCR; TCRdb holds only in-frame clones, not every one. The repertoire holds 50,000 to 65,000 clones, with approximately 85% as singletons. V is TRBV2 and J is TRBJ2-6, with a tentative D call TRBD1 (5 bases). This sequence originates from an adult with an advanced solid tumor such as melanoma, head and neck, liver or kidney cancer. The sequenced sample was CD4+ or CD8+ T cells sorted from blood, obtained in a trial of the OX40 agonist ivuxolimab. The CDR3 DNA is TGTGCCGGAAGGGGCGTCCTGACTTTC. Amino acids: CAGRGVLTF.